One and the same sample provided the 30 T cell receptor beta chains below, sequenced in a study of T cell repertoires in cytomegalovirus infection. Each CDR3 protein gets one entry after TCRdb re-called the reads with MiXCR. The repertoire holds approximately 70,000 distinct CDR3 sequences, with more than 20% as singletons. For these receptors, no antigen is known. Sequenced sample: PBMCs, sequenced either directly or after in vitro stimulation (not recorded which). These receptors originate from a human donor in good health (CMV status not recorded). Some clones in this sample may be carry-over from other donors' samples.

This clonotype was seen a few times. This chain uses TRBV12-3 or TRBV12-4 with TRBJ2-1, with D possibly being TRBD2 (6 bases). The CDR3 length is 16 residues. V was pared by 1 base and J by 4 bases, with 14 bases between. The DNA of the CDR3 is TGTGCCAGCAGTTTAGGCGGGACCAGGCCGTACAATGAGCAGTTCTTC. Translation gives CASSLGGTRPYNEQFF.

There are many counts of this clonotype. The rearrangement uses TRBV7-2 and TRBJ1-6, with TRBD1 matching 8 bases. This CDR3 is built from 15 residues. Unmatched junction bases numbered 8, after V lost 5 bases and J lost 8 bases. Germline CDR1 reads SGHTA; CDR2 reads FQGNSA. The CDR3 region has the DNA TGTGCCAGCAGCGGACAGGGTGGTATGGATTCACCCCTCCACTTT. This gives the protein CASSGQGGMDSPLHF.

The rearrangement uses TRBV7-4 and TRBJ2-7; D is ambiguous. The CDR3 loop spans 12 amino acids. V lost 5 bases to trimming and J lost 4 bases, with 9 bases between them. Germline-derived CDR1 and CDR2 are SGHVT and SQSDAQ. CDR3: CASSPGLYEQYF. CDR3 coding DNA: TGTGCCAGCAGCCCTGGCCTGTACGAGCAGTACTTC.

The chain carries TRBV20-1 and TRBJ2-2, with TRBD2 matching over 10 bases. Per the germline V gene, CDR1 is DFQATT and CDR2 is SNEGSKA (reference sequence). V shed 1 base, J shed 4 bases, and the junction held 9 bases outside the gene matches. The CDR3 length is 17 residues. The CDR3 region is CSARALAGVSSTGELFF. The CDR3 nucleotides read TGCAGTGCTAGAGCCCTAGCGGGAGTATCGAGCACCGGGGAGCTGTTTTTT.

This clonotype occurred many times. The chain employs TRBV12-3 or TRBV12-4 and TRBJ1-4, with D uncertain. Trimming took 6 bases from V and 8 from J, leaving 16 bases between them. The CDR3 has 14 residues. The chain's CDR3 is CASSWAGVREKLFF. The CDR3 nucleotides are TGTGCCAGCAGCTGGGCCGGGGTCCGCGAAAAACTGTTTTTT.

This clonotype was observed a few times. The chain carries TRBV5-1 and TRBJ2-7; TRBD2 aligns across 7 bases. The CDR3 loop spans 13 amino acids. Per germline, CDR1 SGHRS and CDR2 YFSETQ. V lost 0 bases, J lost 7 bases, and 4 bases stayed unmatched. CDR3 nucleotides: TGCGCCAGCAGCTTGGGAGGGGAGGGAGAGCAGTACGTC. This sequence encodes CASSLGGEGEQYV.

J is TRBJ2-2 and V is TRBV6-2 or TRBV6-3; TRBD2 agrees at 7 bases. Germline values: CDR1 MNHEY, CDR2 SVGEGT. Trimming cost V 8 bases and J 2 bases; bases outside gene matches: 5. The CDR3 sequence is 14 residues long. For the CDR3, the DNA is TGTGCCAGCCAGCCGGGACTAAACACCGGGGAGCTGTTTTTT. This sequence encodes CASQPGLNTGELFF.

The CDR3 region is CASSEDPLAGGQFF. The CDR3, as DNA: TGTGCCAGCAGTGAAGACCCTCTAGCGGGAGGACAGTTCTTC. The J gene is TRBJ2-1, the V gene TRBV6-1; 11 bases match TRBD2. J lost 13 bases, V lost 1 base, and 6 bases had no gene match. The CDR3 is made up of 14 amino acids. Germline values: CDR1 MNHNS, CDR2 SASEGT.

Only a few counts were recorded for this clonotype. V usage is TRBV6-5 and J usage is TRBJ1-1, with D possibly matching TRBD1 (6 bases). CDR1 is MNHEY and CDR2 is SVGAGI in the germline V gene. V was cut by 6 bases and J by 8 bases, with 13 bases left in between. This CDR3 comprises 12 residues. CDR3 sequence reads: CASRRTQGEAFF. For the CDR3, the DNA is TGTGCCAGCAGGAGGACCCAGGGGGAAGCTTTCTTT.

V usage is TRBV6-2 or TRBV6-3 and J usage is TRBJ2-5, with D unclear. CDR1 MNHEY and CDR2 SVGEGT come from the germline V gene. Trimming removed 0 bases from V and 7 bases from J, with 9 bases in between. The CDR3 sequence is 13 residues long. CDR3 loop: CASSYSGERTQYF. The CDR3 DNA follows: TGTGCCAGCAGTTACTCTGGCGAACGGACCCAGTACTTC.

In DNA, the CDR3 is TGTGCCAGTAGTATAGGAGTCGCCGGCCATGAGCAGTTCTTC. Translation: CASSIGVAGHEQFF. The chain joins TRBV19 to TRBJ2-1; D is unresolved. V lost 1 base and J lost 8, with 12 bases in between. The V gene's germline CDR1 is LNHDA and CDR2 SQIVND (reference sequence). CDR3 length equals 14 residues.

This clonotype came up a few times. This sequence joins TRBV7-2 and TRBJ1-3, with a tentative D call TRBD1 (6 bases). CDR3 length equals 17 residues. Germline assignment: CDR1 SGHTA and CDR2 FQGNSA. Trimming took 5 bases from V and 4 from J, leaving 21 bases between them. The CDR3 DNA sequence: TGTGCCAGCAGCCCGACCATTACAGGGTTCGCCGGAAACACCATATATTTT. It translates to CASSPTITGFAGNTIYF.

The V call is TRBV6-2 or TRBV6-3, the J call TRBJ2-2; 7 bases agree with TRBD1. In germline, CDR1 is MNHEY, CDR2 SVGEGT. The CDR3 length is 17 residues. V lost 1 base to trimming and J lost 1 base; unmatched junction nucleotides: 6. In DNA form, the CDR3 reads TGTGCCAGCAGTTACTGGGGACAGCCAGTGAACACCGGGGAGCTGTTTTTT. Translating gives CASSYWGQPVNTGELFF.

This clonotype was observed a few times. The J gene is TRBJ1-1, the V gene TRBV10-2; D perhaps matches TRBD1 (5 bases). The CDR3 consists of 17 residues. The V end was cut by 2 bases, the J end by 1 base, with 17 bases between. Germline CDR1 reads WSHSY; CDR2 reads SAAADI. DNA for the CDR3: TGCGCCAGCAGTGAGGGGGGGGTGTTTGGCTCGAACACTGAAGCTTTCTTT. Protein product: CASSEGGVFGSNTEAFF.

This clonotype appeared once. V usage is TRBV7-4 and J usage is TRBJ2-7; 9 bases agree with TRBD1. Germline values: CDR1 SGHVT, CDR2 SQSDAQ. The CDR3 length is 14 residues. V shed 4 bases, J shed 4 bases, and the junction held 5 bases outside the gene matches. CDR3 in DNA: TGTGCCAGCAGCTCCGGACAGGGGAATTACGAGCAGTACGTC. Translation: CASSSGQGNYEQYV.

The sample holds a few counts of this clonotype. CDR3 sequence (DNA): TGTGCCAGCAGCTCTCGGACCGGCCCGGGGTCACCCCTCCACTTT. As protein: CASSSRTGPGSPLHF. The V gene is TRBV5-4, the J gene TRBJ1-6, with D uncertain. The CDR3 totals 15 residues. The V end lost 3 bases, the J end lost 10 bases, and 17 bases lay between the germline ends. The germline gives CDR1 SGHNT, CDR2 YYREEE (reference sequence).

This clonotype was picked up many times. The genes are TRBV11-2 and TRBJ1-2, with unresolved D. Germline CDR1 reads SGHAT; CDR2 reads FQNNGV. The V and J ends lost 3 bases and 6 bases respectively, with 11 bases between them. The CDR3 is 13 residues long. The CDR3 nucleotides read TGTGCCAGCAGCTTCGGTAGGGTGAATGGCTACACCTTC. Residues: CASSFGRVNGYTF.

This sequence joins TRBV12-3 or TRBV12-4 and TRBJ1-2, with a weak D call TRBD1 (5 bases). V was pared by 0 bases and J by 8 bases, with 19 bases between. This CDR3 region has 16 residues. CDR3 sequence: CASSLASTVLHFGYTF. CDR3 sequence (DNA): TGTGCCAGCAGTTTAGCATCGACAGTCTTGCATTTCGGCTACACCTTC.

This clonotype was found many times. The V gene is TRBV7-8, the J gene TRBJ2-7; possibly TRBD1 for D (6 bases). Germline V gives CDR1 SGHVS, CDR2 FQNEAQ. V lost 5 bases, J lost 6 bases, and 17 bases lay in between. The CDR3 runs 14 residues. This CDR3 is CASSPGVRIAEQYV. CDR3 DNA: TGTGCCAGCAGCCCAGGGGTACGTATTGCCGAGCAGTACGTC.

This chain connects TRBV5-1 to TRBJ1-1; D call uncertain. Germline V gene sequence: CDR1 SGHRS, CDR2 YFSETQ. Trimming left V 0 bases short and J 10 bases short, with 19 bases between. This CDR3 has 15 residues. The CDR3 sequence: CASSLDTSWASGAFF. The CDR3 region has the DNA TGCGCCAGCAGCTTGGACACTTCGTGGGCGTCTGGAGCTTTCTTT.

This chain links TRBV6-2 or TRBV6-3 with TRBJ2-1; 7 bases are shared with TRBD1. The J segment lost 9 bases and the V segment lost 2 bases, leaving 10 bases of the junction unmatched. The CDR3 length is 15 residues. Germline-derived CDR1 and CDR2 are MNHEY and SVGEGT. CDR3 in amino acids: CASSYQQGRLGEQFF. The CDR3 bases are TGTGCCAGCAGTTACCAACAGGGGCGGTTAGGTGAGCAGTTCTTC.

This clonotype was counted a few times. The chain links TRBV11-3 to TRBJ1-1; D ambiguous. Germline V gives CDR1 SGHNT, CDR2 YENEEA. V was cut by 1 base and J by 5 bases, with 11 bases left in between. This CDR3 region has 14 residues. CDR3 sequence (DNA): TGTGCCAGCAGCTTAGGCGGGGTCGCAACTGAAGCTTTCTTT. Translation: CASSLGGVATEAFF.

The chain joins TRBV20-1 to TRBJ2-3, with D perhaps matching TRBD2 (6 bases). CDR1 and CDR2 (germline): DFQATT, SNEGSKA (reference sequence). V was shortened by 7 bases and J by 4 bases, with 18 bases between the two germline ends. This CDR3 has 14 amino acids. CDR3 region: CSGYGSPPADTQYF. The CDR3 DNA reads as TGCAGTGGTTACGGGAGCCCTCCCGCAGATACGCAGTATTTT.

This chain connects TRBV7-2 to TRBJ1-6; D unresolved. V gave up 2 bases and J gave up 10 bases, with 15 bases separating them. Looked up from germline, CDR1 is SGHTA and CDR2 is FQGNSA. This CDR3 contains 15 residues. This CDR3 is CASSLSSTPGSPLHF. In nucleotides, the CDR3 is TGTGCCAGCAGCTTATCCTCTACCCCCGGATCACCCCTCCACTTT.

This clonotype was counted between two and nine times. CDR3 residues: CATSREVGGSYGYTF. The CDR3 region has the DNA TGTGCCACCAGCAGAGAGGTGGGAGGGTCCTATGGCTACACCTTC. The chain combines TRBV15 with TRBJ1-2; no clear D. The CDR3 runs to 15 residues. CDR1 LNHNV and CDR2 YYDKDF come from the germline V gene (reference sequence). Trimming shortened V by 0 bases and J by 4 bases, and 12 bases separated the two germline ends.

This sequence joins TRBV10-2 and TRBJ2-7; 9 bases line up with TRBD1. This CDR3 comprises 13 residues. Looked up from germline, CDR1 is WSHSY and CDR2 is SAAADI. With 6 bases clipped from V and 6 bases from J, the junction kept 6 bases outside the gene matches. In nucleotides, the CDR3 is TGCGCCAGCAGCTACAGGGGGCTTGGCGAGCAGTACGTC. This sequence encodes CASSYRGLGEQYV.

In regard to this clonotype: This sequence may be a read error, since a much larger clone differs from it by one base. The V and J genes are TRBV7-8 and TRBJ2-1, with TRBD2 matching 7 bases. After removal of 1 base from V and 7 bases from J, the junction contained 10 bases not matched to a gene. The CDR3 runs to 16 residues. CDR1 and CDR2 (germline): SGHVS, FQNEAQ. CDR3 protein: CASSLGGLVVRNEQFF. For the CDR3, the DNA is TGTGCCAGCAGCTTAGGAGGACTAGTAGTGAGGAATGAGCAGTTCTTC.

CDR3 residues: CASSRKGVAREQYF. The CDR3 DNA reads as TGTGCCAGCAGCCGCAAGGGGGTGGCCCGGGAGCAGTACTTC. This chain connects TRBV28 to TRBJ2-7, with D perhaps TRBD1 (6 bases). In germline, CDR1 is MDHEN, CDR2 SYDVKM. The CDR3 runs 14 residues. With 6 bases removed from V and 7 bases from J, the gap between germline ends came to 19 bases.

This sequence joins TRBV7-9 and TRBJ2-5, with TRBD1 identical over 8 bases. Germline CDR1 and CDR2: SEHNR and FQNEAQ (reference sequence). This CDR3 has 14 residues. J was trimmed by 5 bases and V by 5 bases; bases with no gene match: 7. As DNA, the CDR3 is TGTGCCAGCAGCCCCGGACAGGGTGGGGAGACCCAGTACTTC. Its translation is CASSPGQGGETQYF.

This clonotype showed up just a few times. This chain uses TRBV12-5 with TRBJ1-2; 9 positions match TRBD1. Germline lookup yields CDR1 LGHNT and CDR2 FRNRAP. Losses at the gene ends were 3 bases for V and 8 bases for J; bases not matched to a gene: 4. The CDR3 is 13 residues long. CDR3 coding DNA: TGTGCTAGTGGTTTCGGGACAGGGCTCGGCTACACCTTC. This gives the protein CASGFGTGLGYTF.